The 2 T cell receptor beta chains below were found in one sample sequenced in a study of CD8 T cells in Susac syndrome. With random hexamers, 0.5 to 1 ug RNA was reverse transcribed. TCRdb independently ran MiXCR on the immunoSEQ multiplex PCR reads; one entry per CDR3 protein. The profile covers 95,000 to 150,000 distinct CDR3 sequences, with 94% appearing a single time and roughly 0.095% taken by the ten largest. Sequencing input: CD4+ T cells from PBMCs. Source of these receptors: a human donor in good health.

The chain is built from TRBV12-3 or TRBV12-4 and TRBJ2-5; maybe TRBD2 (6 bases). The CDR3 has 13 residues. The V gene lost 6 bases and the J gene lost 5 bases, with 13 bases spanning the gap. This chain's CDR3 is CASSPGRRETQYF. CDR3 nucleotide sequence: TGTGCCAGCAGCCCGGGGAGGAGGGAGACCCAGTACTTC.

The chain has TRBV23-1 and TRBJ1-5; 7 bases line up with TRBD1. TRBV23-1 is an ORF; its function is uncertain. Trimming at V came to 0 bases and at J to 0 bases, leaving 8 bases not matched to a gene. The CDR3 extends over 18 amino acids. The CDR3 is CASSQSGRGQISNQPQHF. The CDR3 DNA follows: TGCGCCAGCAGTCAATCGGGCAGGGGACAGATTAGCAATCAGCCCCAGCATTTT.